One and the same sample provided the 31 T cell receptor beta chains below, sequenced in a study of T cell responses to AZD1222 COVID-19 vaccine (dated by TCRdb to the early 2020s). Reading the label with the study, this specimen's time point is: baseline before first vaccination. Library creation used the immunoSEQ multiplex PCR assay. The source is immuneACCESS, and TCRdb retained only in-frame sequences with V and J called. Part of the clones is not carried over; for the studies checked, unresolved V genes explain less than half of this, and the remainder is unexplained. The sample table records some 200,000 clones; approximately 91% of these occur just once. The top ten hold more than 0.75% of the sample. The sequences come from peripheral blood, collected on day 0 of AZD1222 vaccination. The origin of the receptors is an adult in good health.

This chain uses TRBV2 with TRBJ1-3; D unclear. Trimming took off 7 bases at V and 4 bases at J, with 11 bases between the two ends. From germline, CDR1 is SNHLY and CDR2 FYNNEI. This CDR3 contains 13 residues. DNA for the CDR3: TGTGCCAGCACGGAACCGAAAGGAAACACCATATATTTT. Its translation is CASTEPKGNTIYF.

The chain uses TRBV28 and TRBJ1-2; D ambiguous. Deletions cut 4 bases from V and 0 bases from J, with 9 bases between. Germline V CDR1 and CDR2: MDHEN, SYDVKM. The CDR3 contains 14 residues. The CDR3 coding sequence is TGTGCCAGCAGTTATGGGCTGACTAACTATGGCTACACCTTC. Amino acid sequence: CASSYGLTNYGYTF.

This chain joins TRBV21-1 and TRBJ2-2. TRBV21-1 is a pseudogene. This CDR3 is built from 19 residues. DNA of the CDR3: TGTGCCAGCAGCAAGGGGTTGCCCGGGCAGAGGGTCGGGACGGGGGAGCTGTTTTTT. It translates to CASSKGLPGQRVGTGELFF.

V gene TRBV10-1 combines with J gene TRBJ1-4, with D maybe TRBD1 (6 bases). The CDR3 loop spans 12 amino acids. Looked up from germline, CDR1 is WNHNN and CDR2 is SYGVQD (reference sequence). V gave up 10 bases and J gave up 8 bases, with 14 bases separating them. In DNA, the CDR3 is TGCGCCAACAGGGCAGGGTACGAAAAACTGTTTTTT. This translates into CANRAGYEKLFF.

This clone was detected only a few times. The chain employs TRBV5-1 and TRBJ2-3, with D perhaps TRBD1 (6 bases). The CDR3 is 16 amino acids. The V end was cut by 0 bases, the J end by 3 bases, with 14 bases between. Germline CDR1 SGHRS, CDR2 YFSETQ. CDR3: CASSLGDRSRTDTQYF. CDR3 coding DNA: TGCGCCAGCAGCTTGGGAGACAGGTCACGTACAGATACGCAGTATTTT.

The rearrangement uses TRBV5-1 and TRBJ2-1; D possibly corresponds to TRBD1 (5 bases). Trimming cost V 0 bases and J 5 bases, with 12 bases left between them. Per the germline V gene, CDR1 is SGHRS and CDR2 is YFSETQ. The CDR3 is 15 residues long. CDR3 sequence reads: CASSLAKGYDNEQFF. The CDR3 DNA reads as TGCGCCAGCAGCTTGGCGAAGGGGTACGACAATGAGCAGTTCTTC.

The rearrangement joins TRBV10-3 to TRBJ1-5; TRBD1 matches at 8 bases. Unmatched junction bases numbered 4, after V lost 0 bases and J lost 3 bases. Germline lookup yields CDR1 ENHRY and CDR2 SYGVKD. This CDR3 comprises 16 residues. The CDR3 is CAISESGTGNNQPQHF. The CDR3 nucleotides read TGTGCCATCAGTGAGTCTGGGACAGGTAACAATCAGCCCCAGCATTTT.

This chain links TRBV3-1 (or the pseudogene TRBV3-2) with TRBJ2-1, with 8 positions matching TRBD2. Germline loops: CDR1 LGHDT, CDR2 YNNKEL (reference sequence). J was trimmed by 6 bases and V by 0 bases; bases with no gene match: 13. The CDR3 totals 18 residues. DNA of the CDR3: TGTGCCAGCAGCCAAGAACCCCTCTTAGCGGGACACGGCAATGAGCAGTTCTTC. Amino acids: CASSQEPLLAGHGNEQFF.

The table lists this clone with a count of one. V is TRBV6-5 and J is TRBJ1-2; 7 nucleotides align to TRBD1. There are 13 residues in the CDR3. V trimming: 7 bases; J trimming: 3 bases; junction bases outside the gene matches: 5. Looked up from germline, CDR1 is MNHEY and CDR2 is SVGAGI. The CDR3 sequence: CASKRTGDYGYTF. In nucleotides, the CDR3 is TGTGCCAGCAAGAGGACAGGAGACTATGGCTACACCTTC.

The CDR3 nucleotides read TGTGCCAGCAGCTCCGGAGACAGGCGTTCCTACGAGCAGTACTTC. Encoded protein: CASSSGDRRSYEQYF. The genes are TRBV5-6 and TRBJ2-7; perhaps TRBD1 as D (6 bases). The V and J ends lost 3 bases and 1 base respectively, with 14 bases between them. This CDR3 spans 15 amino acids. Germline V gives CDR1 SGHDT, CDR2 YYEEEE.

The J gene is TRBJ2-1, the V gene TRBV10-3; D unclear. V was shortened by 0 bases and J by 3 bases, with 6 bases between the two germline ends. Germline lookup yields CDR1 ENHRY and CDR2 SYGVKD. The CDR3 runs 14 residues. This chain's CDR3 is CAISESTHYNEQFF. CDR3 in DNA: TGTGCCATCAGTGAGTCCACGCACTACAATGAGCAGTTCTTC.

Notes on this clone: This CDR3 is also generated by other DNA sequences in the sample. The gene calls are TRBV5-1 and TRBJ2-7; D gene uncertain. Germline assignment: CDR1 SGHRS and CDR2 YFSETQ. Trimming cost V 0 bases and J 3 bases, with 7 bases left between them. CDR3 length equals 13 residues. CDR3 sequence: CASSLAGSYEQYF. The CDR3 region has the DNA TGCGCCAGCAGCTTGGCGGGTAGCTACGAGCAGTACTTC.

V gene TRBV9 combines with J gene TRBJ1-2; a weak D match, TRBD1 (5 bases). CDR3 length: 16 residues. The germline V and J ends were trimmed by 3 bases and 3 bases, with 18 bases remaining between them. Germline V gene sequence: CDR1 SGDLS, CDR2 YYNGEE. The CDR3 spells CASSATRARGDYGYTF. Written as DNA, the CDR3 is TGTGCCAGCAGCGCAACCAGGGCAAGAGGGGACTATGGCTACACCTTC. Variable domain in full (rest from reference TRBV9 and TRBJ1-2): DSGVTQTPKHLITATGQRVTLRCSPRSGDLSVYWYQQSLDQGLQFLIQYYNGEERAKGNILERFSAQQFPDLHSELNLSSLELGDSALYFCASSATRARGDYGYTFGSGTRLTVV.

This chain connects TRBV5-6 to TRBJ2-1; D uncertain. Germline-derived CDR1 and CDR2 are SGHDT and YYEEEE. The V end was cut by 0 bases, the J end by 4 bases, with 11 bases between. CDR3 length: 15 residues. This CDR3 reads CASSLGGPGYNEQFF. Here the CDR3 DNA reads TGTGCCAGCAGCTTGGGAGGTCCCGGTTACAATGAGCAGTTCTTC.

This chain connects TRBV19 to TRBJ1-5; D might be TRBD1 (5 bases). Trimming shortened V by 3 bases and J by 2 bases, and 11 bases separated the two germline ends. This CDR3 spans 15 amino acids. CDR1 LNHDA and CDR2 SQIVND come from the germline V gene (reference sequence). The CDR3 DNA reads TGTGCCAGTAGTATTGGAGGGGTTGGCAATCAGCCCCAGCATTTT. Protein sequence: CASSIGGVGNQPQHF. The full variable domain, rest sourced from reference TRBV19 and TRBJ1-5, is DGGITQSPKYLFRKEGQNVTLSCEQNLNHDAMYWYRQDPGQGLRLIYYSQIVNDFQKGDIAEGYSVSREKKESFPLTVTSAQKNPTAFYLCASSIGGVGNQPQHFGDGTRLSIL.

This clone was detected ten times or more. This chain connects TRBV7-9 to TRBJ2-2, with D maybe TRBD1 (6 bases). Trimming cost V 2 bases and J 5 bases, with 12 bases left between them. CDR1 is SEHNR and CDR2 is FQNEAQ in the germline V gene (reference sequence). The CDR3 contains 15 residues. The CDR3 loop is CASSLRQDLTGELFF. CDR3 in DNA: TGTGCCAGCAGCTTAAGACAGGATCTAACCGGGGAGCTGTTTTTT.

The chain combines TRBV28 with TRBJ1-6; D is unresolved. Trimming left V 9 bases short and J 7 bases short, with 16 bases between. Germline CDR1 is MDHEN and CDR2 is SYDVKM. There are 14 residues in the CDR3. The CDR3 reads CASGGPGFNSPLHF. The CDR3 region has the DNA TGTGCCAGTGGCGGCCCAGGCTTCAATTCACCCCTCCACTTT.

A single count supports this clone. V is TRBV9 and J is TRBJ1-2; 11 bases map to TRBD1. Trimming cost V 4 bases and J 2 bases; bases outside gene matches: 4. CDR3 length: 15 residues. Germline V gives CDR1 SGDLS, CDR2 YYNGEE. The CDR3 bases are TGTGCCAGCAGCCCCCGGACAGGGGGCAACTATGGCTACACCTTC. Its protein product is CASSPRTGGNYGYTF.

The chain carries TRBV2 and TRBJ1-5, with D tentatively TRBD1 (6 bases). This CDR3 contains 13 residues. Germline V gene data show CDR1 as SNHLY and CDR2 as FYNNEI. V lost 7 bases and J lost 4, with 11 bases in between. CDR3 sequence: CASKTGRNQPQHF. As DNA, the CDR3 is TGTGCCAGCAAGACAGGCAGAAATCAGCCCCAGCATTTT.

The gene calls are TRBV6-5 and TRBJ1-3; D is uncertain. V lost 6 bases to trimming and J lost 4 bases, with 16 bases between them. CDR3 length: 15 amino acids. Germline V gene lookup returns CDR1 MNHEY and CDR2 SVGAGI. The CDR3 reads CASSLSRASGNTIYF. CDR3 bases: TGTGCCAGCAGCCTCAGTCGGGCTAGCGGAAACACCATATATTTT.

V usage is TRBV7-9 and J usage is TRBJ1-1; 7 bases fit TRBD1. The CDR3 has 14 amino acids. Germline-derived CDR1 and CDR2 are SEHNR and FQNEAQ (reference sequence). Trimming at V came to 2 bases and at J to 3 bases, leaving 3 bases not matched to a gene. The CDR3 DNA follows: TGTGCCAGCAGCTTACCAGGGGGGGACACTGAAGCTTTCTTT. As protein: CASSLPGGDTEAFF.

The chain combines TRBV12-3 or TRBV12-4 with TRBJ2-2; possibly TRBD1 or TRBD2 for D (5 bases each). V gave up 3 bases and J gave up 6 bases, with 8 bases separating them. CDR3 length equals 13 residues. The CDR3: CASSFMGAGELFF. The CDR3 nucleotides read TGTGCCAGCAGTTTTATGGGGGCCGGGGAGCTGTTTTTT.

V is TRBV27 and J is TRBJ1-5, with D maybe TRBD1 (5 bases). V was clipped by 6 bases and J by 3 bases, with 18 bases between them. This CDR3 contains 16 residues. From germline, CDR1 is MNHEY and CDR2 SMNVEV (reference sequence). The CDR3 spells CASSPQEGFYNQPQHF. The CDR3 nucleotides are TGTGCCAGCAGCCCTCAGGAGGGGTTTTACAATCAGCCCCAGCATTTT.

This clone was picked up one time. This chain joins TRBV2 and TRBJ2-7; unclear D gene. The CDR3 extends over 14 amino acids. Germline V gives CDR1 SNHLY, CDR2 FYNNEI. The V end lost 6 bases, the J end lost 5 bases, and 17 bases lay between the germline ends. CDR3: CASRRVPLSDEQYF. As DNA, the CDR3 is TGTGCCAGCAGAAGGGTCCCCCTTTCCGACGAGCAGTACTTC.

The chain employs TRBV19 and TRBJ1-1; 8 bases are a match to TRBD1. Germline V gene sequence: CDR1 LNHDA, CDR2 SQIVND (reference sequence). The length of the CDR3 is 15 residues. V lost 6 bases and J lost 6; bases outside the gene matches: 12. CDR3 in DNA: TGTGCCAGTAGCCTAACAGGGACAGGCGGATCTGAAGCTTTCTTT. It yields the protein CASSLTGTGGSEAFF.

The V call is TRBV5-1, the J call TRBJ2-1; the D gene is possibly TRBD1 (6 bases). Germline CDR1 and CDR2: SGHRS and YFSETQ. The CDR3 totals 15 residues. Trimming removed 0 bases at V and 6 bases at J, with 13 bases between. The CDR3 DNA is TGCGCCAGCAGCTTGGTTGCGACAGGAGTCAATGAGCAGTTCTTC. Amino acid sequence: CASSLVATGVNEQFF.

This sequence joins TRBV6-1 and TRBJ2-2; D might be TRBD1 or TRBD2, each matching 6 bases. The germline V gene has CDR1 MNHNS and CDR2 SASEGT. Trimming took off 3 bases at V and 3 bases at J, with 20 bases between the two ends. The CDR3 is 18 residues long. The CDR3: CASSELSSWGAHTGELFF. CDR3 in DNA: TGTGCCAGCAGTGAGCTCTCGTCGTGGGGGGCCCACACCGGGGAGCTGTTTTTT.

The chain joins TRBV25-1 to TRBJ2-1; D unclear. The length of the CDR3 is 17 residues. Germline V gives CDR1 MGHDK, CDR2 SYGVNS. Trimming took off 5 bases at V and 5 bases at J, with 22 bases between the two ends. The CDR3 spells CASSPQSGQWGNNEQFF. Here the CDR3 DNA reads TGTGCCAGCAGTCCACAAAGTGGGCAATGGGGTAACAATGAGCAGTTCTTC.

The V call is TRBV29-1, the J call TRBJ2-5; D unresolved. The CDR3 contains 13 residues. CDR1 SQVTM and CDR2 ANQGSEA come from the germline V gene. Trimming took off 6 bases at V and 4 bases at J, with 15 bases between the two ends. CDR3 residues: CSVDFGLPETQYF. The CDR3 nucleotides read TGCAGCGTCGATTTTGGGCTCCCAGAGACCCAGTACTTC.

The genes are TRBV19 and TRBJ2-1; D is uncertain. Germline assignment: CDR1 LNHDA and CDR2 SQIVND (reference sequence). This CDR3 is 16 amino acids long. V lost 5 bases and J lost 0, with 14 bases in between. In DNA, the CDR3 is TGTGCCAGTAGTCAAAGGGCCAGAAGCTCCTACAATGAGCAGTTCTTC. This sequence encodes CASSQRARSSYNEQFF.

The chain uses TRBV6-5 and TRBJ1-6, with TRBD1 matching 8 bases. V was pared by 4 bases and J by 9 bases, with 8 bases of the junction left unmatched. CDR3 length: 15 amino acids. In germline, CDR1 is MNHEY, CDR2 SVGAGI. CDR3 bases: TGTGCCAGCAGTTCTGGAGGACAGGGTGGTTCACCCCTCCACTTT. It encodes CASSSGGQGGSPLHF.